This T cell receptor beta chain derives from a study of blood T cells in healthy people across ages. Alongside a J-beta primer mix, a sample-barcoded 5' primer served in a second PCR lasting roughly 7 to 11 cycles. From the 5' RACE reads, TCRdb called clonotypes with MiXCR, one entry per CDR3 protein. This table holds fewer than 2,000,000 distinct CDR3 sequences, about two fifths found once. This clonotype showed up just a few times. Unmatched junction bases numbered 10, after V lost 4 bases and J lost 0 bases. This CDR3 has 18 amino acids. Germline values: CDR1 SGHDN, CDR2 FVKESK. V usage is TRBV14 and J usage is TRBJ1-4, with 8 bases aligning to TRBD1. The sequence derives from a human donor in good health. Sequenced: blood. CDR3 amino acids: CASSRTAGTGATNEKLFF. DNA for the CDR3: TGTGCCAGCAGCCGAACCGCCGGGACAGGAGCAACTAATGAAAAACTGTTTTTT.